These T cell receptor beta chains were read from a single sample in a study of long-term antiretroviral therapy in people with HIV. Some clones are missing from TCRdb's copy, which holds only in-frame ones; the method was immunoSEQ multiplex PCR. The sample consists of tens of thousands of clones, 86% of them appearing once. This specimen was unsorted PBMCs, taken 0.8 years after starting antiretroviral therapy. These receptors were taken from a woman in her twenties or thirties with HIV. The CDR3 runs from the conserved cysteine through the conserved F or W. Fields, in order: V gene, clone size, D gene, J gene, CDR3 DNA, CDR3 protein. A D gene is named only where the DNA matches it firmly. Clone size is shown for a subset of rows, as once, few, many or a class of expanded clone.

TRBV4-1	-	-	TRBJ1-1	TGCGCCAGCAGCCCTGACCCCGGGACCTCGAACACTGAAGCTTTCTTT	CASSPDPGTSNTEAFF
TRBV5-1	once	TRBD2	TRBJ2-1	TGCGCCAGCAGCTTGGATGGACTAGCGACGGATGAGCAGTTCTTC	CASSLDGLATDEQFF
TRBV2	-	-	TRBJ1-2	TGTGCCAGCACCGAGGCGAACTATGGCTACACCTTC	CASTEANYGYTF
TRBV5-6	-	-	TRBJ2-2	TGTGCCAGCAGCTTGTTGCGGGGAAAGGGCGGGGAGCTGTTTTTT	CASSLLRGKGGELFF
TRBV4-1	once	-	TRBJ1-1	TGCGCCAGCAGCCAAGTGACAGATCTGAACACTGAAGCTTTCTTT	CASSQVTDLNTEAFF
TRBV9	-	-	TRBJ2-5	TGTGCCAGCAGCGTAGCTACGGCGGGGAGTCAAGAGACCCAGTACTTC	CASSVATAGSQETQYF
TRBV19	few	-	TRBJ1-3	TGTGCCAGTAGTCGAGATGGAAACACCATATATTTT	CASSRDGNTIYF
TRBV11-2	-	-	TRBJ1-5	TGTGCCAGCAGCTTAGCGGGCTCCGGGCAGCCCCAGCATTTT	CASSLAGSGQPQHF
TRBV11-1	once	TRBD2	TRBJ2-3	TGTGCCAGCAGCTCCCCCCGCGGGGGGAGGGATACGCAGTATTTT	CASSSPRGGRDTQYF
TRBV18	-	-	TRBJ1-5	TGTGCCAGCTCACCCCGCAGCGATCAGCCCCAGCATTTT	CASSPRSDQPQHF
TRBV19	-	-	TRBJ2-5	TGTGCCAGTAGTATCAATCGTCAAAATAGGGCCCAGTACTTC	CASSINRQNRAQYF
TRBV7-3	-	TRBD2	TRBJ2-2	TGTGCCAGCAGCCCATTCACTAGCGAGCTCGCCGGGGAGCTGTTTTTT	CASSPFTSELAGELFF
TRBV4-1	-	-	TRBJ2-1	TGCGCCAGCAGCCAAGACCGGGCGGACAATGAGCAGTTCTTC	CASSQDRADNEQFF
TRBV2	-	-	TRBJ1-6	TGTGCCAGCAGAGAAGACAGTCTATATAATTCACCCCTCCACTTT	CASREDSLYNSPLHF
TRBV7-6	-	-	TRBJ2-1	TGTGCCAGCAGCCCATGGGGCATAAACTACAATGAGCAGTTCTTC	CASSPWGINYNEQFF
TRBV5-1	once	-	TRBJ1-2	TGCGCCAGCAGCTTATACCGGGGAAACTATGGCTACACCTTC	CASSLYRGNYGYTF
TRBV5-4	-	-	TRBJ1-1	TGTGCCAGCAGCTTGGAGGGGGGGAACACTGAAGCTTTCTTT	CASSLEGGNTEAFF
TRBV12-5	-	-	TRBJ1-5	TGTGCTAGTGGTTTGCAGGCGGCAGGGATTCAGCCCCAGCATTTT	CASGLQAAGIQPQHF
TRBV1	once	-	TRBJ2-3	TGCACCAGCAGCCATCTCAGGGAGCGGCACCTTCCCCACACAGATACGCAGTATTTT	CTSSHLRERHLPHTDTQYF
TRBV7-3	-	-	TRBJ2-3	TGTGCCAGCAGCTTAAAAGATACGCAGTATTTT	CASSLKDTQYF
TRBV15	-	-	TRBJ2-7	TGTGCCACCAGCAGAGATCGGAGAGTCTTAGCGCGTTCCTACGAGCAGTACTTC	CATSRDRRVLARSYEQYF
TRBV7-9	few	-	TRBJ1-2	TGTGCCAGCAGCTTAAGTCGGGCAACGGGGGGCTACACCTTC	CASSLSRATGGYTF
TRBV5-4	-	-	TRBJ1-3	TGTGCCAGCAGCTCCGCCGTTACTTCTGGAAACACCATATATTTT	CASSSAVTSGNTIYF
TRBV18	-	-	TRBJ1-2	TGTGCCAGCTCACCAAGCCGGGACCCGGTCGGTGGCTACACCTTC	CASSPSRDPVGGYTF
TRBV2	-	-	TRBJ1-2	TGTGCCAGCAGTGGACCTTTTGGAACCTATGGCTACACCTTC	CASSGPFGTYGYTF
TRBV19	-	-	TRBJ2-6	TGTGCCAGTCATGCGGGGGCCAACGTCCTGACTTTC	CASHAGANVLTF
TRBV5-1	-	TRBD2	TRBJ2-1	TGCGCCAGCAGCGGGGGACTAGCGGGACCCCTCGAGCAGTTCTTC	CASSGGLAGPLEQFF
TRBV7-9	-	TRBD2	TRBJ2-3	TGTGCCAGCAGCTTAGGCCCTAGCGGGGGTAGCACAGATACGCAGTATTTT	CASSLGPSGGSTDTQYF
TRBV5-1	-	-	TRBJ1-2	TGCGCCAGCAGCTTAGCGGGGTACTATGGCTACACCTTC	CASSLAGYYGYTF
TRBV10-3	once	TRBD1	TRBJ1-2	TGTGCCATCAGTGAGGACAGGGGACATGGCTACACCTTC	CAISEDRGHGYTF
TRBV10-3	once	TRBD2	TRBJ2-3	TGTGCCATCAGTCACGGGGGCGGGGGGCCCACAGATACGCAGTATTTT	CAISHGGGGPTDTQYF
TRBV30	-	-	TRBJ1-1	TGTGCCTGGAGTGTAGAGCCAAAAGCTTTCTTT	CAWSVEPKAFF
TRBV29-1	once	-	TRBJ2-3	TGCAGCGTTGAAGTCCAGAACACAGATACGCAGTATTTT	CSVEVQNTDTQYF
TRBV4-1	-	-	TRBJ1-5	TGCGCCAGCAGCCCATCGATTTTGGCAGGAACGGGCAATCAGCCCCAGCATTTT	CASSPSILAGTGNQPQHF
TRBV5-1	few	-	TRBJ2-2	TGCGCCAGCAGCTTAGGAGGTTCAGGGGATAGTTCCGGGGAGCTGTTTTTT	CASSLGGSGDSSGELFF
TRBV2	-	-	TRBJ2-1	TGTGCCAGCAGCGAATCGAGAACAGGGAGTGAGCAGTTCTTC	CASSESRTGSEQFF
TRBV6-1	-	-	TRBJ2-1	TGTGCCAGCAGTGAAGGAGGGGCATCCTACAATGAGCAGTTCTTC	CASSEGGASYNEQFF
TRBV5-8	-	-	TRBJ2-1	TGTGCCAGCAGCGCGAGCCGGGGGAGCTCCTACAATGAGCAGTTCTTC	CASSASRGSSYNEQFF
TRBV11-2	-	-	TRBJ2-7	TGTGCCAGCAGCTTAGGGGGTCTGGGTAGCGCCTACGAGCAGTACTTC	CASSLGGLGSAYEQYF
TRBV2	-	-	TRBJ1-2	TGTGCCAGCAGCCCCGGGCCGGGACCCTACTATGGCTACACCTTC	CASSPGPGPYYGYTF
TRBV19	-	-	TRBJ1-2	TGTGCCAGTAGTCCCTCGGACCGGCGACCCTATGGCTACACCTTC	CASSPSDRRPYGYTF
TRBV6-5	-	-	TRBJ1-2	TGTGCCAGCAGTTACTCGGCAGGGGATGGGAATGGCTACACCTTC	CASSYSAGDGNGYTF
TRBV14	-	-	TRBJ1-1	TGTGCCAGCAGCCTTTACAGGGCAAGCACTGAAGCTTTCTTT	CASSLYRASTEAFF
TRBV14	-	TRBD2	TRBJ2-5	TGTGCCAGCAGCCTCCGACTAGCGGGGGGTTTGGAGACCCAGTACTTC	CASSLRLAGGLETQYF
TRBV9	-	-	TRBJ1-6	TGTGCCAGCAGCGTAAACCCTGGCCGGACCTATAATTCACCCCTCCACTTT	CASSVNPGRTYNSPLHF
TRBV6-5	-	TRBD1	TRBJ2-1	TGTGCCAGTTCCCGGGACAGGGCTAGAAATGAGCAGTTCTTC	CASSRDRARNEQFF
TRBV7-2	-	TRBD2	TRBJ2-5	TGTGCCAGCAGCCCCGGGGTTAGCGGGGGGGCCGGGGAGACCCAGTACTTC	CASSPGVSGGAGETQYF
TRBV5-8	few	-	TRBJ1-2	TGTGCCAGCGGTCTCTCCCTCCTCTATGGCTACACCTTC	CASGLSLLYGYTF
TRBV29-1	-	-	TRBJ2-6	TGCAGCGTTGCCAGCTCTGGGGCCAACGTCCTGACTTTC	CSVASSGANVLTF
TRBV29-1	-	-	TRBJ1-1	TGCAGCGTTGAAACAGTTTCCACTGAAGCTTTCTTT	CSVETVSTEAFF
TRBV5-5	-	-	TRBJ2-4	TGTGCCAGCAGCCAACTAGGGACAAACATTCAGTACTTC	CASSQLGTNIQYF
TRBV7-8	-	-	TRBJ2-3	TGTGCCAGCAGCTTGGGTTCGGGGGATACGCAGTATTTT	CASSLGSGDTQYF
TRBV30	once	-	TRBJ1-1	TGTGCCTGGTCTACGGCGTGGGAAAACACTGAAGCTTTCTTT	CAWSTAWENTEAFF
TRBV18	-	-	TRBJ2-2	TGTGCCAGCTCACGCAACAACCTGATTGGGGCGAACACCGGGGAGCTGTTTTTT	CASSRNNLIGANTGELFF
TRBV5-5	-	-	TRBJ2-1	TGTGCCAGCAGCTTGGAGGGGCACCATTACAATGAGCAGTTCTTC	CASSLEGHHYNEQFF
TRBV4-1	-	-	TRBJ2-6	TGCGCCAGCAGCCAAGATTTGGCGGGGGCAGCTTCAGGGGCCAACGTCCTGACTTTC	CASSQDLAGAASGANVLTF
TRBV7-3	-	-	TRBJ2-5	TGTGCCAGCAGCTTACGGGGGTTCACGGAGACCCAGTACTTC	CASSLRGFTETQYF
TRBV7-3	once	-	TRBJ2-3	TGTGCCAGCAGCCGGACCAGCACAGATACGCAGTATTTT	CASSRTSTDTQYF